Each of the 22 T cell receptor beta chains below was sequenced from the same sample in a study of blood T cell repertoires in COVID-19. The repertoire was sequenced with immunoSEQ multiplex PCR; TCRdb's copy has only in-frame clones and lacks some. Found here are roughly 100,000 clones, 84% of them singletons; the top ten hold 10% to 15%. Sequencing used peripheral blood. These TCRs come from a human donor in a cohort sampled during active or convalescent COVID-19.

CDR3 sequence (DNA): TGTGCCCCTCAGAGGACAGGAGGGGAGACCCAGTACTTC. Amino acid sequence: CAPQRTGGETQYF. The chain employs TRBV7-2 and TRBJ2-5; possibly TRBD1 for D (7 bases). The CDR3 runs to 13 residues. The ends were cut back, 11 bases at V and 5 bases at J, with 18 bases in the middle. From germline, CDR1 is SGHTA and CDR2 FQGNSA.

The chain has TRBV30 and TRBJ1-1, with a tentative D call TRBD1 (5 bases). Germline V gene lookup returns CDR1 GTSNPN and CDR2 SVGIG (reference sequence). With 1 base removed from V and 5 bases from J, the gap between germline ends came to 8 bases. The CDR3 is 12 amino acids. CDR3 bases: TGTGCCTGGAGTGAGGCAGGGACTGAAGCTTTCTTT. Amino acid sequence: CAWSEAGTEAFF.

The CDR3, as DNA: TGTGCCACCAGTAACAGGGTCACAGATACGCAGTATTTT. It yields the protein CATSNRVTDTQYF. This chain connects TRBV24-1 to TRBJ2-3, with D possibly being TRBD1 (6 bases). V lost 6 bases and J 2 bases, leaving 8 bases between the germline ends. Germline V lookup: CDR1 KGHDR, CDR2 SFDVKD. The CDR3 has 13 amino acids.

V usage is TRBV25-1 and J usage is TRBJ2-3; TRBD2 matches 11 bases. The CDR3 consists of 17 residues. Looked up from germline, CDR1 is MGHDK and CDR2 is SYGVNS. V trimming: 7 bases; J trimming: 0 bases; junction bases outside the gene matches: 9. The CDR3 DNA follows: TGTGCCAGCACCGTCACCGGGACTAGCGGTAGCACAGATACGCAGTATTTT. This codes for CASTVTGTSGSTDTQYF.

The CDR3 DNA reads TGCGCCAGCAGCCAAGGGGGCCCGAATAATTCACCCCTCCACTTT. It specifies CASSQGGPNNSPLHF. The rearrangement joins TRBV4-3 to TRBJ1-6, with TRBD1 as a possible D gene (5 bases). Germline CDR1 LGHNA, CDR2 YSLEER. This CDR3 is 15 amino acids long. V was trimmed by 1 base and J by 5 bases, leaving 9 bases between them.

The chain employs TRBV27 and TRBJ1-5; perhaps TRBD1 as D (6 bases). In germline, CDR1 is MNHEY, CDR2 SMNVEV (reference sequence). Trimming shortened V by 5 bases and J by 3 bases, and 11 bases separated the two germline ends. The CDR3 loop spans 14 amino acids. The CDR3 reads CASSVGQNNQPQHF. The CDR3, as DNA: TGTGCCAGCAGTGTAGGACAGAACAATCAGCCCCAGCATTTT.

The chain couples TRBV6-5 to TRBJ1-5; D is uncertain. The CDR3 spans 11 residues. V lost 8 bases, J lost 6 bases, and 8 bases lay in between. Germline CDR1 is MNHEY and CDR2 is SVGAGI. The CDR3 nucleotides are TGTGCCAGCGGCCTTCTTCAGCCCCAGCATTTT. It encodes CASGLLQPQHF.

The genes are TRBV15 and TRBJ1-2, with D hard to call. The germline gives CDR1 LNHNV, CDR2 YYDKDF (reference sequence). The CDR3 sequence is 13 residues long. V was clipped by 4 bases and J by 1 base, with 7 bases between them. The CDR3: CATSTGDNYGYTF. In nucleotides, the CDR3 is TGTGCCACCAGCACCGGGGATAACTATGGCTACACCTTC.

A note on this clone: This may be a read error, as it is one base from a much larger clone. This sequence joins TRBV7-9 and TRBJ1-2; D is ambiguous. The germline V gene encodes CDR1 SEHNR and CDR2 FQNEAQ (reference sequence). This CDR3 comprises 13 residues. Trimming stripped 6 bases from V and 0 bases from J, with 8 bases between. This CDR3 is CASSIETNYGYTF. As DNA, the CDR3 is TGTGCCAGCAGTATAGAGACTAACTATGGCTACACCTTC.

CDR3 sequence: CASSFFLRVNQPQHF. CDR3 sequence (DNA): TGTGCCAGCAGCTTCTTTCTCCGGGTCAATCAGCCCCAGCATTTT. The J gene is TRBJ1-5, the V gene TRBV14; D is unresolved. V lost 5 bases to trimming and J lost 3 bases, with 14 bases between them. Germline values: CDR1 SGHDN, CDR2 FVKESK. CDR3 length: 15 amino acids. The full variable domain, completed using reference TRBV14 and TRBJ1-5, is EAGVTQFPSHSVIEKGQTVTLRCDPISGHDNLYWYRRVMGKEIKFLLHFVKESKQDESGMPNNRFLAERTGGTYSTLKVQPAELEDSGVYFCASSFFLRVNQPQHFGDGTRLSIL.

This clone appeared a few times. V is TRBV18 and J is TRBJ1-2, with D possibly matching TRBD1 (6 bases). Germline loops: CDR1 KGHSH, CDR2 LQKENI. Trimming removed 4 bases at V and 10 bases at J, with 10 bases between. CDR3 length: 11 amino acids. DNA of the CDR3: TGTGCCAGCTCACAAGGACAGCACTACACCTTC. Protein: CASSQGQHYTF.

This rearrangement joins TRBV19 to TRBJ2-1; TRBD1 might be the D (5 bases). Germline CDR1 and CDR2: LNHDA and SQIVND (reference sequence). V shed 3 bases and J shed 7 bases, with 13 bases lying between them. This CDR3 is built from 14 residues. CDR3 sequence reads: CASSIRQGWNEQFF. CDR3 DNA: TGTGCCAGTAGTATTCGGCAGGGCTGGAATGAGCAGTTCTTC.

This sequence joins TRBV28 and TRBJ2-5; tentative D call: TRBD2 (6 bases). This CDR3 comprises 15 residues. Trimming removed 5 bases from V and 1 base from J, with 14 bases in between. Germline values: CDR1 MDHEN, CDR2 SYDVKM. The CDR3 loop reads CASSLLAGPQETQYF. CDR3 nucleotide sequence: TGTGCCAGCAGTCTGTTGGCGGGGCCCCAAGAGACCCAGTACTTC.

The V call is TRBV28, the J call TRBJ1-1; TRBD1 matches 8 bases. CDR3 size: 14 residues. Germline CDR1 is MDHEN and CDR2 is SYDVKM. Trimming took 7 bases from V and 0 from J; bases not matched to a gene: 4. CDR3 in DNA: TGTGCCAGCATCCCGACAGGGGTGAACACTGAAGCTTTCTTT. This translates into CASIPTGVNTEAFF.

This clone is a singleton in its sample. The J gene is TRBJ1-5, the V gene TRBV2; D is uncertain. Germline V CDR1 and CDR2: SNHLY, FYNNEI. The CDR3 is made up of 15 amino acids. The V gene lost 0 bases and the J gene lost 5 bases, with 11 bases spanning the gap. For the CDR3, the DNA is TGTGCCAGCAGTGAAGCGAGCGGGCGTTATCAGCCCCAGCATTTT. Amino acids: CASSEASGRYQPQHF.

This rearrangement joins TRBV7-9 to TRBJ1-6, with TRBD1 identical over 10 bases. Germline-derived CDR1 and CDR2 are SEHNR and FQNEAQ (reference sequence). The CDR3 totals 16 residues. V trimming: 1 base; J trimming: 10 bases; junction bases outside the gene matches: 7. The CDR3 DNA reads TGTGCCAGCAGCTTAGGCGGTGGGACAGGGGCCTCACCCCTCCACTTT. Translated: CASSLGGGTGASPLHF.

This rearrangement joins TRBV19 to TRBJ1-3, with 8 bases identical to TRBD1. V shed 6 bases, J shed 0 bases, and the junction held 7 bases outside the gene matches. The CDR3 has 16 residues. The germline V gene encodes CDR1 LNHDA and CDR2 SQIVND (reference sequence). CDR3 amino acids: CASRPRTGPSGNTIYF. For the CDR3, the DNA is TGTGCCAGTAGACCCCGGACAGGGCCCTCTGGAAACACCATATATTTT.

The V and J genes are TRBV9 and TRBJ2-5; the D gene is possibly TRBD2 (7 bases). This CDR3 is 14 amino acids long. V lost 0 bases and J 5 bases, leaving 11 bases between the germline ends. From germline, CDR1 is SGDLS and CDR2 YYNGEE. The CDR3 sequence is CASSVGGGAETQYF. In DNA form, the CDR3 reads TGTGCCAGCAGCGTAGGTGGGGGGGCGGAGACCCAGTACTTC.

The V gene is TRBV6-5, the J gene TRBJ1-2; D is uncertain. Trimming pared 2 bases from V and 8 bases from J, leaving 21 bases between. This CDR3 is 16 amino acids long. Germline V gives CDR1 MNHEY, CDR2 SVGAGI. DNA for the CDR3: TGTGCCAGCAGTTACCCTCCGGGAGTGGGCAGTTCCGGCTACACCTTC. Translating gives CASSYPPGVGSSGYTF.

The chain is built from TRBV28 and TRBJ1-3; tentative D call: TRBD1 (6 bases). CDR3 length equals 15 residues. CDR1 is MDHEN, CDR2 SYDVKM, per germline. V was pared by 3 bases and J by 5 bases, with 14 bases between. The CDR3 DNA follows: TGTGCCAGCAGTTTGGGGGACACCTCGAGAAACACCATATATTTT. Protein sequence: CASSLGDTSRNTIYF.

The rearrangement links TRBV2 to TRBJ1-6; possible D gene TRBD1, 6 bases. The CDR3 is made up of 14 amino acids. Trimming removed 7 bases at V and 7 bases at J, with 14 bases between. Germline CDR1 SNHLY, CDR2 FYNNEI. CDR3 protein: CASTQSQGNSPLHF. The CDR3 DNA sequence: TGTGCCAGCACCCAGTCGCAGGGGAATTCACCCCTCCACTTT. Full variable domain (outside the CDR3, taken from reference TRBV2 and TRBJ1-6): EPEVTQTPSHQVTQMGQEVILRCVPISNHLYFYWYRQILGQKVEFLVSFYNNEISEKSEIFDDQFSVERPDGSNFTLKIRSTKLEDSAMYFCASTQSQGNSPLHFGNGTRLTVT.

This chain joins TRBV9 and TRBJ2-7; TRBD1 matches at 9 bases. V dropped 3 bases and J dropped 2; count of bases not matched to a gene: 3. CDR1 and CDR2 (germline): SGDLS, YYNGEE. CDR3 length: 14 residues. The CDR3 here is CASSAQGAAYEQYF. DNA for the CDR3: TGTGCCAGCAGCGCACAGGGGGCGGCCTACGAGCAGTACTTC.